The 13 T cell receptor beta chains presented below share a single source sample, sequenced in a study of regulatory T cells in long-lasting Graves disease. Regarding time point: persistent/refractory GD, antithyroid drugs over 5 years with positive TRAb. From PBMCs, RNA was extracted and then used to make the TCR library. Both iRepertoire HTBI primers and Arm-PCR of CDR3 regions were used to build the TCR beta libraries. TCRdb redid the calling of the multiplex PCR reads with MiXCR, one entry per CDR3 protein. The sample records roughly 700,000 distinct CDR3 sequences, 25% to 35% being singletons. Sequencing was performed on peripheral blood mononuclear cells (PBMCs), taken when the disease was refractory, from a patient treated with antithyroid drugs. These receptors came from a female donor with Graves disease.

In DNA form, the CDR3 reads TGTGCCACCAGCAGGAACACAGGGGGGAAAGGAAAACTGTTTTTT. This translates into CATSRNTGGKGKLFF. The rearrangement uses TRBV15 and TRBJ1-4, with 8 bases that match TRBD1. The germline gives CDR1 LNHNV, CDR2 YYDKDF (reference sequence). The CDR3 runs to 15 residues. The V and J ends lost 3 bases and 10 bases, in that order; junction bases with no gene match: 10. The entire variable domain, with the rest obtained from reference TRBV15 and TRBJ1-4, is as follows: DAMVIQNPRYQVTQFGKPVTLSCSQTLNHNVMYWYQQKSSQAPKLLFHYYDKDFNNEADTPDNFQSRRPNTSFCFLDIRSPGLGDTAMYLCATSRNTGGKGKLFFGSGTQLSVL.

V gene TRBV12-3 or TRBV12-4 combines with J gene TRBJ1-1, with 11 bases fitting TRBD1. The trim removed 6 bases at V and 6 bases at J, leaving 12 bases unmatched. This CDR3 contains 16 residues. This chain's CDR3 is CASRNRDRGGVPEAFF. The DNA of the CDR3 is TGTGCCAGCAGGAACCGGGACAGGGGGGGGGTGCCTGAAGCTTTCTTT.

This chain links TRBV5-5 with TRBJ1-6; TRBD1 agrees at 8 bases. This CDR3 is built from 14 residues. CDR1 is SGHKS and CDR2 is YYEKEE in the germline V gene (reference sequence). With 3 bases clipped from V and 9 bases from J, the junction kept 5 bases outside the gene matches. The CDR3 nucleotides are TGTGCCAGCAGCTATGGACAGGGTGTTTCACCCCTCCACTTT. This gives the protein CASSYGQGVSPLHF. The full variable domain, its missing parts supplied by reference TRBV5-5 and TRBJ1-6, is DAGVTQSPTHLIKTRGQQVTLRCSPISGHKSVSWYQQVLGQGPQFIFQYYEKEERGRGNFPDRFSARQFPNYSSELNVNALLLGDSALYLCASSYGQGVSPLHFGNGTRLTVT.

This clonotype has a handful of counts. The chain is built from TRBV6-1 and TRBJ2-7; 7 nucleotides agree with TRBD1. This CDR3 is 15 amino acids long. CDR1 is MNHNS and CDR2 is SASEGT in the germline V gene. J lost 1 base, V lost 6 bases, and 9 bases had no gene match. The CDR3: CASSRYQDRSYEQYF. The CDR3 nucleotides are TGTGCCAGCAGCCGATATCAGGACAGGTCCTACGAGCAGTACTTC.

V usage is TRBV7-9 and J usage is TRBJ2-7; 9 nucleotides agree with TRBD2. With V trimmed by 7 bases and J by 0 bases, 4 bases remained unmatched. The germline CDR1 and CDR2 sequences are SEHNR and FQNEAQ (reference sequence). The CDR3 sequence is 14 residues long. CDR3 sequence: CASIASGNSYEQYF. The CDR3 nucleotides read TGTGCCAGCATCGCTAGCGGGAACTCCTACGAGCAGTACTTC. Full variable domain (rest looked up from reference TRBV7-9 and TRBJ2-7): DTGVSQNPRHKITKRGQNVTFRCDPISEHNRLYWYRQTLGQGPEFLTYFQNEAQLEKSRLLSDRFSAERPKGSFSTLEIQRTEQGDSAMYLCASIASGNSYEQYFGPGTRLTVT.

The chain links TRBV6-2 or TRBV6-3 to TRBJ2-5; 7 bases are a match to TRBD2. In germline, CDR1 is MNHEY, CDR2 SVGEGT. There are 15 residues in the CDR3. Losses at the gene ends were 0 bases for V and 4 bases for J; bases not matched to a gene: 5. CDR3 region: CASSYSASGLETQYF. CDR3 in DNA: TGTGCCAGCAGTTACTCGGCTAGCGGATTAGAGACCCAGTACTTC.

The V gene is TRBV6-2 or TRBV6-3, the J gene TRBJ2-3; D may be TRBD2 (6 bases). Germline V gene sequence: CDR1 MNHEY, CDR2 SVGEGT. V was cut by 10 bases and J by 0 bases, with 8 bases left in between. The CDR3 extends over 12 amino acids. CDR3 DNA sequence: TGTGCCATCGGGAGTAGCACAGATACGCAGTATTTT. It translates to CAIGSSTDTQYF.

This clonotype was seen a handful of times. V usage is TRBV28 and J usage is TRBJ1-5, with TRBD1 as a possible D gene (5 bases). This CDR3 region has 16 residues. The germline V and J ends were trimmed by 4 bases and 2 bases, with 15 bases remaining between them. Germline values: CDR1 MDHEN, CDR2 SYDVKM. Written as DNA, the CDR3 is TGTGCCAGCAGTTACCCCTCGACAGAGCGCAATCAGCCCCAGCATTTT. Translation: CASSYPSTERNQPQHF.

As to this clonotype: A much larger clone sits a single nucleotide away, making a read error possible. V usage is TRBV6-1 and J usage is TRBJ2-5, with D possibly being TRBD1 or TRBD2 (5 bases each). The germline V and J ends were trimmed by 10 bases and 2 bases, with 17 bases remaining between them. The length of the CDR3 is 14 residues. Per germline, CDR1 MNHNS and CDR2 SASEGT. The CDR3 nucleotides read TGTGCCAACAGCCAACCGGGACCACAAGAGACCCAGTACTTC. This translates into CANSQPGPQETQYF.

Only one count was recorded for this clonotype. This likely traces to a read error, being one base from a far larger clone. This chain joins TRBV7-7 and TRBJ1-1; D gene uncertain. The V and J ends lost 5 bases and 1 base respectively, with 14 bases between them. The CDR3 is 15 residues long. Looked up from germline, CDR1 is SSHAT and CDR2 is FNYEAQ (reference sequence). The CDR3 DNA sequence: TGTGCCAGCAGCATAGACGGACGGACGAACACTGAAGCTTTCTTT. Its translation is CASSIDGRTNTEAFF.

The sample holds a few counts of this clonotype. The chain employs TRBV13 and TRBJ1-2, with no clear D. CDR1 and CDR2 (germline): PRHDT, FYEKMQ (reference sequence). CDR3 length equals 14 residues. Deletions cut 5 bases from V and 4 bases from J, with 14 bases between. The CDR3, as DNA: TGTGCCAGCAGCGCCAAAATCTCCTCCTATGGCTACACCTTC. Encoded protein: CASSAKISSYGYTF.

In this sample, this clonotype turned up a few times. This rearrangement joins TRBV28 to TRBJ2-1; TRBD2 aligns across 12 bases. Germline CDR1 is MDHEN and CDR2 is SYDVKM. The CDR3 covers 15 residues. The V and J ends lost 5 bases and 9 bases, in that order; junction bases with no gene match: 8. For the CDR3, the DNA is TGTGCCAGCAGTCTCCCGACTAGCGGGAGTGCTGAGCAGTTCTTC. Translated: CASSLPTSGSAEQFF.

The genes are TRBV27 and TRBJ2-5, with 8 bases aligning to TRBD2. CDR3 length: 13 residues. Germline V gene lookup returns CDR1 MNHEY and CDR2 SMNVEV (reference sequence). CDR3 coding DNA: TGTCCCTTAGCGGGACCGCGCCCAGAGACCCAGTACTTC. Its translation is CPLAGPRPETQYF.